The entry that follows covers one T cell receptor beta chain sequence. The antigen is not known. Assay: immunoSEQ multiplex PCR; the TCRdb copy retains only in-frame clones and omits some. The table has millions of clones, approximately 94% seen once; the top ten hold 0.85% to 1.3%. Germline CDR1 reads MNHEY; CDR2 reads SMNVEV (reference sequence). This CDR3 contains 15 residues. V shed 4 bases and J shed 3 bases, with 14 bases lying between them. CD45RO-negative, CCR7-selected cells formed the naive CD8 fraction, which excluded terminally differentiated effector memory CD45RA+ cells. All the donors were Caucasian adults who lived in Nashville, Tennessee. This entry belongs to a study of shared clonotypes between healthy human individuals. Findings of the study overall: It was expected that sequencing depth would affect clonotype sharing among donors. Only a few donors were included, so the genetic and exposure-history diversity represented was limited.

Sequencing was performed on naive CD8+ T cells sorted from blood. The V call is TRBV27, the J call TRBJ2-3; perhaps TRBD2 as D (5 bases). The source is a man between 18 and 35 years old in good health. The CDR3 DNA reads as TGTGCCAGCAGTTCCCTTCGGGGTTTTACAGATACGCAGTATTTT. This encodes CASSSLRGFTDTQYF.